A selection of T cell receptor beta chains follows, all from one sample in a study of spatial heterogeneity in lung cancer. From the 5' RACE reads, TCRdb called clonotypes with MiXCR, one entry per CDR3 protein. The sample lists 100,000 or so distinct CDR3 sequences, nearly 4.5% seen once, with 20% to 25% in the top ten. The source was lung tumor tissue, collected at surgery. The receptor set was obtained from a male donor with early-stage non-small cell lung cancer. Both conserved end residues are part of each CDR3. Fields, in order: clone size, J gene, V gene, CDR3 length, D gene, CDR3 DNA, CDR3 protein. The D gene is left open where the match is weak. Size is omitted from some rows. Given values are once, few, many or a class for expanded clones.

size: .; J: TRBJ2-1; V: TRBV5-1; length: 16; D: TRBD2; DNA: TGCGCCAGCAGCCCAGTAGCGGGAGGGACCCACAATGAGCAGTTCTTC; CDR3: CASSPVAGGTHNEQFF
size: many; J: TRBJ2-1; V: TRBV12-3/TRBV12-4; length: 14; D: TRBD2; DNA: TGTGCCAGCAGTTTGGGAGGGTCCTACAATGAGCAGTTCTTC; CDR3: CASSLGGSYNEQFF
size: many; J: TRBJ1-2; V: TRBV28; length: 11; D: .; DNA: TGTGCCAGCAAAGGACTTTATGGCTACACCTTC; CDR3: CASKGLYGYTF
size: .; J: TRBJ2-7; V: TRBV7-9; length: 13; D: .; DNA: TGTGCCAGCAGCCCCGGATCCACGTGGGAGCAGTACTTC; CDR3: CASSPGSTWEQYF
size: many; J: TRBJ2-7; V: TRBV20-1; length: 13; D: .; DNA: TGCAGTGCTAGTTGGCGGGACGGCTACGAGCAGTACTTC; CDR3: CSASWRDGYEQYF
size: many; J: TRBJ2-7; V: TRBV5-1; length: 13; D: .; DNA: TGCGCCAGCAGCTTAAGTCCTCTCTACGAGCAGTACTTC; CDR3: CASSLSPLYEQYF
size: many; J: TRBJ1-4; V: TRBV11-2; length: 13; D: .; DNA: TGTGCCAGCTGTGTATCAACGGGTGAAAAACTGTTTTTT; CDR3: CASCVSTGEKLFF
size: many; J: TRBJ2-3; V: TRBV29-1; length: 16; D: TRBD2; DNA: TGCAGCGTTGCCGGGACTAGCGGGAGGGACACAGATACGCAGTATTTT; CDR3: CSVAGTSGRDTDTQYF
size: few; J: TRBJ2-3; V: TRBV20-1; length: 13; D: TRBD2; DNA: TGCAGTGCTCAGCGGGAGTTGGGTGATACGCAGTATTTT; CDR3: CSAQRELGDTQYF
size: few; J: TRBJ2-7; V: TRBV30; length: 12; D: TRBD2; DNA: TGTGCCTGGAGCTGGGAGGGGAGCGAGCAGTACTTC; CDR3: CAWSWEGSEQYF
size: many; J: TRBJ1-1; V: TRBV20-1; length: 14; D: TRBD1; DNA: TGCAGTGCTAGTACAGGGGTTTTGGTCACTGAAGCTTTCTTT; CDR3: CSASTGVLVTEAFF
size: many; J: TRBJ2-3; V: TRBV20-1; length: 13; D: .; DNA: TGCAGTGCTAGAGATTACGCGGCAGATACGCAGTATTTT; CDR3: CSARDYAADTQYF
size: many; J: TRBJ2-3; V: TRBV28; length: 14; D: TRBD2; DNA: TGTGCCACCCGACTAGCGGGAGGGACAGATACGCAGTATTTT; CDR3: CATRLAGGTDTQYF
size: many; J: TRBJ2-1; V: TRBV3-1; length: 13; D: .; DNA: TGTGCCAGCAGCCAAGGGTTCCCCCACCCGCAGTTCTTC; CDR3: CASSQGFPHPQFF
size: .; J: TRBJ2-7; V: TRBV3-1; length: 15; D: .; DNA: TGTGCCAGCAGCCAAAATTTAGCGCCGTCCTACGAGCAGTACTTC; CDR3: CASSQNLAPSYEQYF
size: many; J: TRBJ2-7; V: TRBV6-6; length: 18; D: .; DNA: TGTGCCAGCAGTTACTCGACACAGCTTCTATTACGCCCCTACGAGCAGTACTTC; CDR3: CASSYSTQLLLRPYEQYF
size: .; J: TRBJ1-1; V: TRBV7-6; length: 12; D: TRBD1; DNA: TGTGCCAGCCGGGACAGGGACACTGAAGCTTTCTTT; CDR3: CASRDRDTEAFF
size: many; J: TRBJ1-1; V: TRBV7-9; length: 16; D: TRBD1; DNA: TGTGCCAGCAGCTGGACAGGGTCGGTGTTTGGGACTGAAGCTTTCTTT; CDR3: CASSWTGSVFGTEAFF
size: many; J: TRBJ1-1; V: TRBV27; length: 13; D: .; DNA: TGTGCCAGCAGGATGTACCTCGACACTGAAGCTTTCTTT; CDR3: CASRMYLDTEAFF
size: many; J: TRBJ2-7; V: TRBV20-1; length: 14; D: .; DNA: TGCAGTGCTAGGGGCGGACCTAGCGCCTACGAGCAGTACTTC; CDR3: CSARGGPSAYEQYF
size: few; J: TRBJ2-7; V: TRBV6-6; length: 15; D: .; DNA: .; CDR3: CASSSSEGGPYEQYF
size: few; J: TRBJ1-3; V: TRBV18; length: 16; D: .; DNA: TGTGCCAGCTCACCCAAGATAGGGGAAGCTGGAAACACCATATATTTT; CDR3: CASSPKIGEAGNTIYF
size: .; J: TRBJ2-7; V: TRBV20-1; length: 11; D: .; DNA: TGCAGTGCCGAGGCCCAGAGCGAGCAGTACTTC; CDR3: CSAEAQSEQYF
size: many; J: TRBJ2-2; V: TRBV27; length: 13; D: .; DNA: TGTGCCAGCAGTTTAGGGGGGCCCGGGGAGCTGTTTTTT; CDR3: CASSLGGPGELFF
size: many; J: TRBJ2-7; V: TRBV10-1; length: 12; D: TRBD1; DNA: TGCGCCAGCAGTCACAGGGGCGACGAGCAGTACTTC; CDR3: CASSHRGDEQYF
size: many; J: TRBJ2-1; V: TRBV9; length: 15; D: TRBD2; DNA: TGTGCCAGCAGCGTAGCCGGGACTAGGGGGTATGAGCAGTTCTTC; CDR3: CASSVAGTRGYEQFF
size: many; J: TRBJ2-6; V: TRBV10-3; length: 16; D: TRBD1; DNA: TGTGCCACGGGACGGGACAGAACTTCTGGGGCCAACGTCCTGACTTTC; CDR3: CATGRDRTSGANVLTF
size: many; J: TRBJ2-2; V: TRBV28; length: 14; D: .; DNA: TGTGCCAGCAGGGGCAGGGTGAAAACCGGGGAGCTGTTTTTT; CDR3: CASRGRVKTGELFF
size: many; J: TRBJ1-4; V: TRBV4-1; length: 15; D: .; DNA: TGCGCCAGCAGCCAAGATCTGGACAGATATGAAAAACTGTTTTTT; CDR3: CASSQDLDRYEKLFF
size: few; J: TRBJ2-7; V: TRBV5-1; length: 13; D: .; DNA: TGCGCCAGCAAGCAGGGGGGACCCTACGAGCAGTACTTC; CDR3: CASKQGGPYEQYF
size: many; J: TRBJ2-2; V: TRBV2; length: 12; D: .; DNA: TGTGCCAGCAATGTTGTCGCCGGGGAGCTGTTTTTT; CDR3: CASNVVAGELFF
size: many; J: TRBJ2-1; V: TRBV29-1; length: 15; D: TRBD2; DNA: TGCAGCGTTGAAGATCGTGCTAGCGGGAACGATGAGCAGTTCTTC; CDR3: CSVEDRASGNDEQFF
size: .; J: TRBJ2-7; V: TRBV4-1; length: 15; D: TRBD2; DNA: TGCGCCAGCAGCCCTAGCGGGAGGGAGAATTACGAGCAGTACTTC; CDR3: CASSPSGRENYEQYF
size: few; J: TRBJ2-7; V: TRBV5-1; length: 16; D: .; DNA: TGCGCCAGCAGCCCCGGATCGACCGGCCGTGGCTACGAGCAGTACTTC; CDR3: CASSPGSTGRGYEQYF
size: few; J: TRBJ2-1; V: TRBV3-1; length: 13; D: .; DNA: TGTGCCAGCAGCCCCGCTACCTACAATGAGCAGTTCTTC; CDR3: CASSPATYNEQFF
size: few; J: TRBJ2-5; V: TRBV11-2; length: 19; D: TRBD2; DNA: TGTGCCAGCACCATAACCACCCCGTCGGGACTAGCGGGGCAAGAGACCCAGTACTTC; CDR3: CASTITTPSGLAGQETQYF
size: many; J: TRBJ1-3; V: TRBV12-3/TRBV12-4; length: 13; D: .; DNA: TGTGCCAGCAGTTTGTCTGTCGCCCACACCATATATTTT; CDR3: CASSLSVAHTIYF
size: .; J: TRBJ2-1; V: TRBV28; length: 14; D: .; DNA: TGTGCCAGCATCCTCCCCGGAACTGCCAATGAGCAGTTCTTC; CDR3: CASILPGTANEQFF
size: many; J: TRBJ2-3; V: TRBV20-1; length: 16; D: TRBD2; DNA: TGCAGTGCTAGGGGCTTAGGGACTACCAGCACAGATACGCAGTATTTT; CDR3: CSARGLGTTSTDTQYF
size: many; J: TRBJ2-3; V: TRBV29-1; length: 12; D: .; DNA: TGCAGCCAAACGGGTGGGGGAGATACGCAGTATTTT; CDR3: CSQTGGGDTQYF
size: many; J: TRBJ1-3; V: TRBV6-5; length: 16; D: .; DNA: TGTGCCAGCAGTTACTCTATGGCCAGCTCTGGAAACACCATATATTTT; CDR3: CASSYSMASSGNTIYF
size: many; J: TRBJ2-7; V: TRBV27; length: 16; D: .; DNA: TGTGCCAGCAGTCCAGGGAGCGGGCTCTCCTCCTACGAGCAGTACTTC; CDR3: CASSPGSGLSSYEQYF
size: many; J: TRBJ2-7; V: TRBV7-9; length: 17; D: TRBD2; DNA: TGTGCCAGCAGCGGGACTAGCGGGTTTCTCTCCCTGTACGAGCAGTACTTC; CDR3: CASSGTSGFLSLYEQYF
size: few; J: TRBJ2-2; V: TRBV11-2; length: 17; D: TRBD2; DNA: TGTGCCAGCAGCTTAAGGAGACTAGCGGTAAACACCGGGGAGCTGTTTTTT; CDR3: CASSLRRLAVNTGELFF
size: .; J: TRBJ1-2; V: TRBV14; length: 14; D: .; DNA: TGTGCCAGCAGCCACGGGGGCACAGGCTATGGCTACACCTTC; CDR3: CASSHGGTGYGYTF
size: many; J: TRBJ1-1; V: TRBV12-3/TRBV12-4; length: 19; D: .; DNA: TGTGCCAGCAGTTTGGAAGGGGAAGGGTTGGGGCCTAGGGGCACTGAAGCTTTCTTT; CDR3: CASSLEGEGLGPRGTEAFF
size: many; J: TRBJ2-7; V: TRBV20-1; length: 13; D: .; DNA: TGCAGTGCTAGGCCGACTCCGATACGGGAGCAGTACTTC; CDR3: CSARPTPIREQYF
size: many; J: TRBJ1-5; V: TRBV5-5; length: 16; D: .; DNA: TGTGCCAGCAGCTTGATCCCTAGGACGGGGCTTCAGCCCCAGCATTTT; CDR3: CASSLIPRTGLQPQHF
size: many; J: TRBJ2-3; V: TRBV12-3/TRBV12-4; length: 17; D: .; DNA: TGTGCCAGCAGTTTATCTGATGGCAGCGTGGTGACAGATACGCAGTATTTT; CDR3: CASSLSDGSVVTDTQYF